The text below deals with one T cell receptor beta chain. V dropped 3 bases and J dropped 1; count of bases not matched to a gene: 6. The CDR3 is made up of 15 amino acids. Germline CDR1 and CDR2: DFQATT and SNEGSKA (reference sequence). This specimen comes from a study of blood T cell repertoires in COVID-19. Original processing notes: Reference gene primer amplification in the assay estimated nucleated cell counts. TCRdb's copy holds only in-frame clones and misses some; the assay was immunoSEQ multiplex PCR. The V and J calls and clone size are taken from that table; D and trimming were inferred from the DNA. Among about 210,000 clones listed, roughly four fifths were seen once.

The J gene is TRBJ2-5, the V gene TRBV20-1, with 9 nucleotides matching TRBD2. This sequence originates from a middle-aged woman with active or convalescent COVID-19. The specimen was peripheral blood. The CDR3 region has the DNA TGCAGTGCTAGTTTCGGCGGGGGGGCCCAAGAGACCCAGTACTTC. It is translated as CSASFGGGAQETQYF.